Presented here are 10 T cell receptor beta chains from one specimen sequenced in a study of siplizumab effects on memory and regulatory T cells. Sequencing used immunoSEQ multiplex PCR; TCRdb keeps in-frame clones, though not all of them. Of around 86,000 clones listed, 94% are singletons. Sequenced sample: non-Treg CD4+ T cells sorted from blood. The source of these receptors is a human donor in good health.

The rearrangement links TRBV6-5 to TRBJ2-1, with 10 bases that match TRBD2. V was pared by 1 base and J by 7 bases, with 4 bases of the junction left unmatched. The germline gives CDR1 MNHEY, CDR2 SVGAGI. This CDR3 contains 15 residues. The CDR3: CASSYLRTSGNEQFF. In DNA form, the CDR3 reads TGTGCCAGCAGTTACTTGAGGACTAGCGGTAATGAGCAGTTCTTC.

J is TRBJ2-1 and V is TRBV14; D unclear. The germline gives CDR1 SGHDN, CDR2 FVKESK. The V end was cut by 2 bases, the J end by 8 bases, with 19 bases between. The length of the CDR3 is 16 residues. The CDR3 reads CASSQLTSGAGDEQFF. The CDR3 DNA reads as TGTGCCAGCAGCCAACTTACTTCGGGCGCTGGGGATGAGCAGTTCTTC.

V and J are TRBV10-1 and TRBJ2-2; tentatively, D is TRBD1 or TRBD2 (5 bases each). The germline CDR1 and CDR2 sequences are WNHNN and SYGVQD (reference sequence). The CDR3 has 15 amino acids. Trimming cost V 3 bases and J 7 bases, with 15 bases left between them. CDR3 in amino acids: CASSDYGTDHGELFF. CDR3 nucleotides: TGCGCCAGCAGTGACTATGGGACCGACCACGGGGAGCTGTTTTTT.

The chain uses TRBV4-1 and TRBJ2-2; 9 bases fit TRBD1. Germline V gene lookup returns CDR1 MGHRA and CDR2 YSYEKL. V lost 1 base and J lost 6; bases outside the gene matches: 9. This CDR3 region has 17 residues. CDR3 nucleotides: TGCGCCAGCAGCCAAGTGGTCGGACAGGGGAATCCCGGGGAGCTGTTTTTT. This codes for CASSQVVGQGNPGELFF.

V is TRBV7-9 and J is TRBJ2-1; maybe TRBD2 (5 bases). V lost 1 base and J lost 8, with 9 bases in between. The CDR3 spans 13 residues. Germline V gene lookup returns CDR1 SEHNR and CDR2 FQNEAQ (reference sequence). The CDR3 loop is CASSLGPGDEQFF. CDR3 bases: TGTGCCAGCAGCTTAGGTCCCGGGGATGAGCAGTTCTTC.

This CDR3 is CASRREGNTGELFF. The DNA for the CDR3 is TGTGCCAGCAGGCGGGAGGGGAACACCGGGGAGCTGTTTTTT. The chain joins TRBV6-5 to TRBJ2-2; TRBD2 matches 9 bases. Trimming took 6 bases from V and 1 from J; bases not matched to a gene: 0. The germline V gene has CDR1 MNHEY and CDR2 SVGAGI. The CDR3 is made up of 14 amino acids.

The chain is built from TRBV19 and TRBJ1-1; D perhaps matches TRBD1 (5 bases). With 5 bases removed from V and 5 bases from J, the gap between germline ends came to 12 bases. The CDR3 totals 13 residues. CDR1 is LNHDA and CDR2 is SQIVND in the germline V gene (reference sequence). The CDR3 region is CASSPPGETEAFF. The CDR3 region has the DNA TGTGCCAGTAGTCCCCCGGGGGAGACTGAAGCTTTCTTT.

The gene calls are TRBV29-1 and TRBJ1-2; D is uncertain. The length of the CDR3 is 11 residues. Trimming took off 4 bases at V and 5 bases at J, with 8 bases between the two ends. Germline CDR1 and CDR2: SQVTM and ANQGSEA. The CDR3 sequence is CSVVAEYGYTF. The CDR3 DNA reads TGCAGCGTTGTCGCGGAATATGGCTACACCTTC. Full variable domain (outside the CDR3, taken from reference TRBV29-1 and TRBJ1-2): SAVISQKPSRDICQRGTSLTIQCQVDSQVTMMFWYRQQPGQSLTLIATANQGSEATYESGFVIDKFPISRPNLTFSTLTVSNMSPEDSSIYLCSVVAEYGYTFGSGTRLTVV.

Only a few counts were recorded for this clone. The chain combines TRBV19 with TRBJ2-7; 13 bases are shared with TRBD2. Per the germline V gene, CDR1 is LNHDA and CDR2 is SQIVND (reference sequence). The V and J ends lost 3 bases and 4 bases, in that order; junction bases with no gene match: 3. The CDR3 runs to 15 residues. In DNA, the CDR3 is TGTGCCAGTAGTATCCAGACTAGCGGGGGGTACGAGCAGTACTTC. It is translated as CASSIQTSGGYEQYF.

The V and J genes are TRBV27 and TRBJ1-4, with 7 bases fitting TRBD1. The CDR3 has 14 residues. CDR1 and CDR2 (germline): MNHEY, SMNVEV (reference sequence). After removal of 3 bases from V and 4 bases from J, the junction contained 2 bases not matched to a gene. The CDR3 region has the DNA TGTGCCAGCAGTTTCGGGACAGATAATGAAAAACTGTTTTTT. Its protein product is CASSFGTDNEKLFF.